One T cell receptor beta chain is described in this entry. This sample is part of a study of blood T cell repertoires in COVID-19. Study-level background: Sites across the United States, Italy and Spain contributed samples from acute and convalescent COVID-19.

Assay used: immunoSEQ multiplex PCR; TCRdb lists only in-frame clones, some missing. The repertoire holds about 41,000 clones, with roughly four fifths as singletons. The sequenced material came from peripheral blood. This sequence originates from an older woman with acute or convalescent COVID-19.

In nucleotides, the CDR3 is TGTGCCTGGAGTGTAGCGGGGGGGCTGAATTACAATGAGCAGTTCTTC. Translated, it gives CAWSVAGGLNYNEQFF. The J gene is TRBJ2-1, the V gene TRBV30; 10 bases line up with TRBD2. CDR1 and CDR2 (germline): GTSNPN, SVGIG (reference sequence). V dropped 0 bases and J dropped 4; count of bases not matched to a gene: 6. The length of the CDR3 is 16 residues. Together with reference TRBV30 and TRBJ2-1, the CDR3 gives the full variable domain: SQTIHQWPATLVQPVGSPLSLECTVEGTSNPNLYWYRQAAGRGLQLLFYSVGIGQISSEVPQNLSASRPQDRQFILSSKKLLLSDSGFYLCAWSVAGGLNYNEQFFGPGTRLTVL.